The 17 T cell receptor beta chains given below trace back to one sample, sequenced in a study of cytomegalovirus exposure and HLA in healthy donors. The PCR had 60 Vbeta and 13 Jbeta primers. Repertoires were generated with immunoSEQ multiplex PCR, while TCRdb's copy carries only in-frame clones and drops some. Its listing shows around 75,000 clones. The specimen sequenced was PBMCs. These receptor sequences come from a woman aged 60-70 years in good health and CMV-seronegative.

The V gene is TRBV2, the J gene TRBJ1-6; no definite D call. Germline V gives CDR1 SNHLY, CDR2 FYNNEI. This CDR3 has 12 residues. The V and J ends lost 5 bases and 5 bases respectively, with 4 bases between them. The CDR3 region has the DNA TGTGCCAGCAGTCAGAATAATTCACCCCTCCACTTT. Amino acids: CASSQNNSPLHF.

CDR3 sequence reads: CASSELGQGAGELFF. In DNA, the CDR3 is TGTGCCAGCAGCGAACTGGGACAGGGTGCCGGGGAGCTGTTTTTT. The chain carries TRBV9 and TRBJ2-2, with TRBD1 identical over 9 bases. The ends lost 3 bases at V and 6 bases at J; junction bases unmatched: 6. The CDR3 spans 15 residues. CDR1 is SGDLS and CDR2 is YYNGEE in the germline V gene.

V and J are TRBV29-1 and TRBJ2-7; D possibly corresponds to TRBD2 (5 bases). Between the trimmed V and J ends, which lost 8 bases and 2 bases, there was a span of 13 bases. This CDR3 region has 12 residues. Germline CDR1 reads SQVTM; CDR2 reads ANQGSEA. The CDR3 DNA sequence: TGCAGCTGGGTGGACGGGGCCTACGAGCAGTACTTC. Translated: CSWVDGAYEQYF.

The CDR3 DNA follows: TGTGCCAGCAGCTTTGGTGCTCGGGGAATCAGGGGGACTAACTATGGCTACACCTTC. Protein product: CASSFGARGIRGTNYGYTF. The chain combines TRBV7-9 with TRBJ1-2; 7 nucleotides align to TRBD1. Per the germline V gene, CDR1 is SEHNR and CDR2 is FQNEAQ (reference sequence). CDR3 length equals 19 residues. With V trimmed by 3 bases and J by 0 bases, 16 bases remained unmatched.

The chain has TRBV7-9 and TRBJ2-3, with 7 bases aligning to TRBD2. Trimming took 1 base from V and 6 from J; bases not matched to a gene: 4. CDR1 and CDR2 (germline): SEHNR, FQNEAQ (reference sequence). CDR3 length equals 14 residues. The chain's CDR3 is CASSLGEGIDTQYF. The DNA of the CDR3 is TGTGCCAGCAGCTTAGGGGAGGGCATTGATACGCAGTATTTT.

The chain is built from TRBV7-2 and TRBJ2-3; 7 positions match TRBD2. With V trimmed by 5 bases and J by 4 bases, 12 bases remained unmatched. CDR3 length equals 16 residues. CDR1 SGHTA and CDR2 FQGNSA come from the germline V gene. The chain's CDR3 is CASSAVLGGSSDTQYF. In nucleotides, the CDR3 is TGTGCCAGCAGCGCCGTCCTGGGCGGGAGCTCAGATACGCAGTATTTT.

Details on this clone: At one of its ends the junction is not consistent with the germline gene, which may arise from a read error. The chain recombines TRBV28 with TRBJ2-5, with D possibly TRBD2 on 5 matching bases. In germline, CDR1 is MDHEN, CDR2 SYDVKM. CDR3 size: 15 residues. The CDR3 sequence: CASSTAGGPGEIQYF. CDR3 DNA sequence: TGTGCCAGCAGTACAGCAGGAGGCCCTGGAGAGATCCAGTACTTC.

This sequence joins TRBV27 and TRBJ2-1; TRBD1 aligns across 9 bases. V lost 6 bases, J lost 4 bases, and 7 bases stayed unmatched. The CDR3 runs 15 residues. CDR1 and CDR2 (germline): MNHEY, SMNVEV (reference sequence). CDR3 region: CASSTGTGRYNEQFF. In nucleotides, the CDR3 is TGTGCCAGCAGCACCGGGACAGGGCGTTACAATGAGCAGTTCTTC.

This chain connects TRBV5-1 to TRBJ2-4; no clear D. Trimming shortened V by 0 bases and J by 13 bases, and 11 bases separated the two germline ends. CDR3 length: 12 amino acids. CDR1 SGHRS and CDR2 YFSETQ come from the germline V gene. The CDR3 region is CASSLVPGPQYF. CDR3 sequence (DNA): TGCGCCAGCAGCTTGGTCCCGGGTCCGCAGTACTTC.

This chain links TRBV6-5 with TRBJ2-1, with TRBD1 identical over 8 bases. The germline V gene has CDR1 MNHEY and CDR2 SVGAGI. The V and J ends lost 6 bases and 6 bases, in that order; junction bases with no gene match: 7. The CDR3 spans 14 residues. The CDR3, as DNA: TGTGCCAGCAGCCGCGGACAGGGAGGCAATGAGCAGTTCTTC. Encoded protein: CASSRGQGGNEQFF.

The chain carries TRBV7-2 and TRBJ1-1; 7 nucleotides align to TRBD1. The CDR3 consists of 18 residues. Germline CDR1 reads SGHTA; CDR2 reads FQGNSA. V dropped 4 bases and J dropped 5; count of bases not matched to a gene: 19. The CDR3, as DNA: TGTGCCAGCAGCTCCTGGTCAATGGTAGGGGGCGGAAGGACTGAAGCTTTCTTT. Protein sequence: CASSSWSMVGGGRTEAFF.

This chain joins TRBV11-3 and TRBJ2-5; D possibly corresponds to TRBD1 (5 bases). The J call may not be correct, given that the DNA end is closer to TRBJ2-7. In germline, CDR1 is SGHNT, CDR2 YENEEA. The CDR3 is 15 amino acids. The CDR3 loop is CASSLVSGHSYEQYF. Here the CDR3 DNA reads TGTGCCAGCAGCTTAGTGTCAGGGCACTCCTACGAGCAGTACTTC.

The chain recombines TRBV30 with TRBJ1-1; D remains unclear. The CDR3 sequence is 14 residues long. Trimming took off 0 bases at V and 1 base at J, with 9 bases between the two ends. Per germline, CDR1 GTSNPN and CDR2 SVGIG (reference sequence). CDR3 protein: CAWSVGTSNTEAFF. DNA of the CDR3: TGTGCCTGGAGTGTGGGCACCTCGAACACTGAAGCTTTCTTT.

The rearrangement joins TRBV7-9 to TRBJ1-1; the match to TRBD1 covers 7 bases. V was pared by 1 base and J by 3 bases, with 5 bases of the junction left unmatched. This CDR3 is 15 amino acids long. Germline CDR1 and CDR2: SEHNR and FQNEAQ (reference sequence). CDR3 sequence (DNA): TGTGCCAGCAGCTTAGTACAGGGACAGCACACTGAAGCTTTCTTT. Amino acids: CASSLVQGQHTEAFF.

This chain uses TRBV7-8 with TRBJ2-3, with TRBD2 matching 7 bases. The CDR3 runs to 14 residues. Germline values: CDR1 SGHVS, CDR2 FQNEAQ. The trim removed 5 bases at V and 3 bases at J, leaving 5 bases unmatched. The CDR3 sequence is CASSPSGVTDTQYF. CDR3 coding DNA: TGTGCCAGCAGCCCAAGCGGGGTTACAGATACGCAGTATTTT.

V gene TRBV28 combines with J gene TRBJ1-2; D not certain. The CDR3 loop spans 12 amino acids. V was clipped by 5 bases and J by 5 bases, with 9 bases between them. The germline CDR1 and CDR2 sequences are MDHEN and SYDVKM. Written as DNA, the CDR3 is TGTGCCAGCAGTATAATTAATTATGGCTACACCTTC. Translated, it gives CASSIINYGYTF.

The genes are TRBV6-1 and TRBJ2-1; 15 nucleotides agree with TRBD2. The CDR3 sequence is 14 residues long. Germline values: CDR1 MNHNS, CDR2 SASEGT. V lost 5 bases, J lost 15 bases, and 8 bases stayed unmatched. The CDR3 here is CASSLGTSGRIGFF. The CDR3 DNA follows: TGTGCCAGCAGTCTCGGGACTAGCGGGAGGATAGGGTTCTTC.